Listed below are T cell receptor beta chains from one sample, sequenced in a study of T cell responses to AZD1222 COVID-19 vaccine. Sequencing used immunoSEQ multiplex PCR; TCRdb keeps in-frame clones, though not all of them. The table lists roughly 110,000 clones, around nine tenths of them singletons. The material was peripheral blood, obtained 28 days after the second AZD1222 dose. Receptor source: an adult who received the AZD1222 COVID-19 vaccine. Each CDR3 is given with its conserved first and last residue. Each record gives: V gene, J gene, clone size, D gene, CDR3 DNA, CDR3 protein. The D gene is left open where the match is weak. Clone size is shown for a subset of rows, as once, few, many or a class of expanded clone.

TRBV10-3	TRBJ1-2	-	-	TGTGCCATCAGTGAAAGGAGGATCTATGGCTACACCTTC	CAISERRIYGYTF
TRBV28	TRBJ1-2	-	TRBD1	TGTGCCAGCAGTTTGCCCAGGGGGGGGCTCGGCTACACCTTC	CASSLPRGGLGYTF
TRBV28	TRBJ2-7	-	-	TGTGCCAGCAGTTTTCCCCCCCGAACCTCCTCCTACGAGCAGTACTTC	CASSFPPRTSSYEQYF
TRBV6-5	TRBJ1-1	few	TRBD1	TGTGCCAGCAGTACGACAGGGGAAGCTTTCTTT	CASSTTGEAFF
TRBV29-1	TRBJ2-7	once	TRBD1	TGCAGCGTTGTTGGATTGGACAGGGGGTACGAGCAGTACTTC	CSVVGLDRGYEQYF
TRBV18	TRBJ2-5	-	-	TGTGCCAGCTCACCACCGAACGGACAAGAGACCCAGTACTTC	CASSPPNGQETQYF
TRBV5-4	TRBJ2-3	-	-	TGTGCCAGCAGCCGCGGGGTAACAGATACGCAGTATTTT	CASSRGVTDTQYF
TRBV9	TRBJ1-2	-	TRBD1	TGTGCCAGCAGCCCATCGGACAGGGTTAATGGCTACACCTTC	CASSPSDRVNGYTF
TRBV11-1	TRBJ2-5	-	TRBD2	TGTGCCAGCAGCTTTAGCGGGGGAGCACAAGAGACCCAGTACTTC	CASSFSGGAQETQYF
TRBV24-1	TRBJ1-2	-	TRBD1	TGTGCCACCAGTGAACCTGACAGGGGGTATGGCTACACCTTC	CATSEPDRGYGYTF
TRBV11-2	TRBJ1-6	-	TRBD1	TGTGCCAGCAGCCTCACAGGGGGAGATTCACCCCTCCACTTT	CASSLTGGDSPLHF
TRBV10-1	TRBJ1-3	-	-	TGCGCCAGCAGTGATCCAGGATGGGGAAACACCATATATTTT	CASSDPGWGNTIYF
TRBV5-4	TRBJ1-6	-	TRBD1	TGTGCCAGCAGCTATCAAGACAGGGCTAATTCACCCCTCCACTTT	CASSYQDRANSPLHF
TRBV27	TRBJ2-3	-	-	TGTGCCAGCAGTCTTTGGGCCAGAGATACGCAGTATTTT	CASSLWARDTQYF
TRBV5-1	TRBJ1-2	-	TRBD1	TGCGCCAGCAGCCCCCGGGAGGGGGCTGGCTACACCTTC	CASSPREGAGYTF
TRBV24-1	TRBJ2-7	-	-	TGTGCCACCAGTATACGTAAGGGGGGGGGCAATTCGCACGAGCAGTACTTC	CATSIRKGGGNSHEQYF
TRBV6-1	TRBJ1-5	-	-	TGTGCCAGCAGTGAAGCTGGGTCCGGGGGCCTCAATCAGCCCCAGCATTTT	CASSEAGSGGLNQPQHF
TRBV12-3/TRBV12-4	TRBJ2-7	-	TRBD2	TGTGCCAGCGGGGGACTAGCTGACGAGCAGTACTTC	CASGGLADEQYF
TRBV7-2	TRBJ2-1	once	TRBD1	TGTGCCAGCAGCTTAAGGGACAGAGCATTCCTCTCCTACAATGAGCAGTTCTTC	CASSLRDRAFLSYNEQFF
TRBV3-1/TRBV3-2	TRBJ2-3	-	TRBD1	TGTGCCAGCAGCCACCAGGGGGCAAATACGCAGTATTTT	CASSHQGANTQYF
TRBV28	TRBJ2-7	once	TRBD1	TGTGCCAGCAGTTGGGGACAGGGTTTGACCTACGAGCAGTACTTC	CASSWGQGLTYEQYF
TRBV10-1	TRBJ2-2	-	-	TGCGCCAGCAGTCAGGACACCGGGGAGCTGTTTTTT	CASSQDTGELFF
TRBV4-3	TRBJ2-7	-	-	TGCGCCAGCAGCTCCGTTACAAGCTCCTACGAGCAGTACTTC	CASSSVTSSYEQYF